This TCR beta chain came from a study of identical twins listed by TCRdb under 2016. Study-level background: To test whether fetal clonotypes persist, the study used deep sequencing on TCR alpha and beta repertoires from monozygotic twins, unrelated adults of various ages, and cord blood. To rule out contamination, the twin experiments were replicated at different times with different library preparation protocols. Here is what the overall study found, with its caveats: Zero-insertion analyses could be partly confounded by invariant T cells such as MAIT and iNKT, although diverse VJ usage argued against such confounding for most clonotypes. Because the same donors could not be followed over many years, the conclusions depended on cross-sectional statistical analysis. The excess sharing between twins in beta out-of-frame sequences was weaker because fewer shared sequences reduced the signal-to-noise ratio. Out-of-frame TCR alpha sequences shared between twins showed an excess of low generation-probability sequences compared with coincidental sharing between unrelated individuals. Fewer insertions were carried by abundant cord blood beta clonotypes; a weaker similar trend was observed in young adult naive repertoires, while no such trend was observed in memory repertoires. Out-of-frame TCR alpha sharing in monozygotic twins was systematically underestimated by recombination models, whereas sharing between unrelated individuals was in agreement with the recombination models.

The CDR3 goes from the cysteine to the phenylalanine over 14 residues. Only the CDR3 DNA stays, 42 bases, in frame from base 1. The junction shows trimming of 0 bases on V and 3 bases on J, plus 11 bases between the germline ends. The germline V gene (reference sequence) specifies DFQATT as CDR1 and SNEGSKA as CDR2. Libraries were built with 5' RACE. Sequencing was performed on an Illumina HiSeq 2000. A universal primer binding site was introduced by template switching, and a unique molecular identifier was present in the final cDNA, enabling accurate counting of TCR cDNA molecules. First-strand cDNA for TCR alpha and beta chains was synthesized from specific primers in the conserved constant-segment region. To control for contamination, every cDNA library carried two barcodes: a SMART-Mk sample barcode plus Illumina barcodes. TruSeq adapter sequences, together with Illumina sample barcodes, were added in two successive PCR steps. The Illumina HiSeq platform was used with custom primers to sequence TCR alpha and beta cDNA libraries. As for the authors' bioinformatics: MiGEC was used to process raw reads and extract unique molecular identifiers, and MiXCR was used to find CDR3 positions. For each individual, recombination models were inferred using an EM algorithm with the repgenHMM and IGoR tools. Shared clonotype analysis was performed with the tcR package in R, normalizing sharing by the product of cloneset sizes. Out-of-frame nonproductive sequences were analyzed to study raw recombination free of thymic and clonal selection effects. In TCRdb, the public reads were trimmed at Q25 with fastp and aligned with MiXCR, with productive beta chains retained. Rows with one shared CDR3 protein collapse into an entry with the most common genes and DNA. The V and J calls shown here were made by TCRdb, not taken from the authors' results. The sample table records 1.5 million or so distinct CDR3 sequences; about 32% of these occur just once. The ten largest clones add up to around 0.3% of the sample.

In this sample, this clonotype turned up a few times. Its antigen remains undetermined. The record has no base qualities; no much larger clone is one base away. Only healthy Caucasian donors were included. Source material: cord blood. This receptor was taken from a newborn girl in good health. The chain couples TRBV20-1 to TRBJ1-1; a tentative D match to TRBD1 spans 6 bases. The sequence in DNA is TGCAGTGCTAGAGAGGGGGGCGCGGACACTGAAGCTTTCTTT. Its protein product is CSAREGGADTEAFF.